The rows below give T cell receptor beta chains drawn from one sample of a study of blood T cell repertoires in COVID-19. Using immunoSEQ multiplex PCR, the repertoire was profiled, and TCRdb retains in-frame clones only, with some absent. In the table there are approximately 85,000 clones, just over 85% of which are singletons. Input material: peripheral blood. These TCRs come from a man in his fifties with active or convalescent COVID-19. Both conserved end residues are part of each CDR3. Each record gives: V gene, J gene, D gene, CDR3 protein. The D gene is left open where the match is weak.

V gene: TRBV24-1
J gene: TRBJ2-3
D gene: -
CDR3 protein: CATFHRDTQYF

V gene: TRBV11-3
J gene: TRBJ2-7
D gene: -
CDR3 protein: CASSLSYNRIYEQYF

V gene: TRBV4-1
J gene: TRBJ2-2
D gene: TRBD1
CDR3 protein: CASRPPGQGSTGELFF

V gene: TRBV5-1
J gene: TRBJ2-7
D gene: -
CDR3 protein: CASSLEVTRLIYEQYF

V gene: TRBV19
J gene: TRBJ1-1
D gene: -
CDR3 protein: CASSTGVSEAFF

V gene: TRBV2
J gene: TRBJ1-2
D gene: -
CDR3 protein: CASSADRRGGYTF

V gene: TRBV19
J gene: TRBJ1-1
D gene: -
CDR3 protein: CASSIAGRGTEAFF

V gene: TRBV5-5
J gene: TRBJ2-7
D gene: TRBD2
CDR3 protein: CASSLGASGRNEQYF

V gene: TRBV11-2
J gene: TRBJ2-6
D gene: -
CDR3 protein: CASSRTGSGANVLTF

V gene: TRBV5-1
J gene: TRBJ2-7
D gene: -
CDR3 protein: CASSLGGAVYEQYF

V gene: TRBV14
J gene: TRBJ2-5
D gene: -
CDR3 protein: CASSHRMGGSGETQYF

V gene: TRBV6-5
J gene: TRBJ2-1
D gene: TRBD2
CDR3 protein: CASSYSGLAASEQFF

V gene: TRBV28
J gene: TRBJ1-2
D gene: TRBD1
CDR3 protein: CASATGQGTRGYTF

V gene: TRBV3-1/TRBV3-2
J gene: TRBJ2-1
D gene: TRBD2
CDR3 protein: CASSQRAGASYNEQFF

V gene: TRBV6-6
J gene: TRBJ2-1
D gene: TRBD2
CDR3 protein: CASTISGGAFLNEQFF

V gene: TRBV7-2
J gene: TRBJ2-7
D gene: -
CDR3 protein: CASSPREGGYEQYF

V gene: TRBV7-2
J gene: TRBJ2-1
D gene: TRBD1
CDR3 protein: CASSLLSGQGYNEQFF

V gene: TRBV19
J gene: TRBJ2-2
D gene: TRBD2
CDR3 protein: CASSMGLAVGTGELFF

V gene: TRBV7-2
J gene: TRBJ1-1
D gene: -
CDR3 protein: CASSSKRGSEAFF

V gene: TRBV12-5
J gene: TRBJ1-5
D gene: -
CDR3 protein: CASGLSSSNQPQHF

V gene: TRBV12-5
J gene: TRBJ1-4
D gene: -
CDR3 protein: CASGNDRRRLFF

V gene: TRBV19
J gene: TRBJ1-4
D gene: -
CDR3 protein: CASSISLGQREKLFF

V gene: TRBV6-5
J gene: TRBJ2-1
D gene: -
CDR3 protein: CASCHRAGNEQFF

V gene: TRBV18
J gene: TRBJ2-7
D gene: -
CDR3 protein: CASSPIGVSYEQYF

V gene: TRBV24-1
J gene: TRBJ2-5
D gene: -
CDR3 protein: CATSDPGYGGQETQYF

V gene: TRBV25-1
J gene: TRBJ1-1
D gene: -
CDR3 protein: CASSEWRKNTEAFF

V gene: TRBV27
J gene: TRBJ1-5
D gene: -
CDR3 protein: CASSLWSGNQPQHF

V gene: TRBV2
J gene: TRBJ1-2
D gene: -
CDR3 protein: CASSELVQATNYGYTF

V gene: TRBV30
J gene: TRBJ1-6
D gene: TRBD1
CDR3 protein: CAWRKRQGLTDSPLHF

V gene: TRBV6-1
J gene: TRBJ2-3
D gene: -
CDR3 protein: CASSDGRGRSSSTDTQYF

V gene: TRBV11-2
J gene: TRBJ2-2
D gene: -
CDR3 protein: CASSLEVFAVTGELFF

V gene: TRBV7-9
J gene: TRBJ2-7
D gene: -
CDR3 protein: CASSLSWTTGDEQYF

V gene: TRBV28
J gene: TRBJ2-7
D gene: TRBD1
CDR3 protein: CASSPGQGPYEQYF

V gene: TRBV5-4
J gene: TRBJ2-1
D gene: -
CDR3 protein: CASSLSSAFGDEQFF

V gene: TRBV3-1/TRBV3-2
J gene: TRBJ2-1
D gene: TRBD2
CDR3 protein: CASSQDLSGGPDEQFF

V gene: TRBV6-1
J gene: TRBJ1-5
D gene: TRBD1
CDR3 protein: CASSEGTGGNQPQHF

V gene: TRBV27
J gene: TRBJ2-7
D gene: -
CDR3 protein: CASSLGSGARNIQEQYF

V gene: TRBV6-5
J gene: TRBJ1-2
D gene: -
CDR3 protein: CASSYLQGNRGYTF

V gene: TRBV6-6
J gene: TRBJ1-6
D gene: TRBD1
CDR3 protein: CASSRGQGMGRSSPLHF

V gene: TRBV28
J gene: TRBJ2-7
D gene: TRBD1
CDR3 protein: CASSHGRDRGGKQYF

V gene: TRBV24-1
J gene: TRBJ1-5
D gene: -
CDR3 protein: CATRARDSNQPQHF

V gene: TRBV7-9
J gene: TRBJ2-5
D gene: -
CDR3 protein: CASSPTGSFQETQYF

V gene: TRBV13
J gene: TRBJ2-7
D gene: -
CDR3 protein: CASSRIPGNEQYF

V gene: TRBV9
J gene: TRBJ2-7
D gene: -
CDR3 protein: CASSVGPESYEQYF

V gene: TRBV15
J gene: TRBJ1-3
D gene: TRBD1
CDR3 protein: CATSRDSQGWDTIYF

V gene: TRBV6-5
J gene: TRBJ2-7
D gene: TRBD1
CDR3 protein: CASMRQGPPYEQYF

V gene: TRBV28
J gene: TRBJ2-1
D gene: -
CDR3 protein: CASSRGTNEQFF

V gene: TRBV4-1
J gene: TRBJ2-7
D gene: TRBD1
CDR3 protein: CASSQEGFFIGTGGAEQYF

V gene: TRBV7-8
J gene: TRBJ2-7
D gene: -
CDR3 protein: CASSLVRGESYEQYF

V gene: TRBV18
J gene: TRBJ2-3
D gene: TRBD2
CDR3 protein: CASLTSGITDTQYF